Shown below are 12 T cell receptor beta chains from a single sample sequenced in a study of beta chain features in type 1 diabetes. The authors reverse transcribed all of the isolated RNA, so sequencing captured expressed TCRB transcripts. Measured with immunoSEQ multiplex PCR; TCRdb has only the in-frame clones, and not every one. The data contain around 430,000 clones, 25% to 35% of them seen just once; the ten biggest clones take up 0.05% to 0.065%. The sample comprised naive CD4+ T cells from blood. The source of these receptors is a man younger than 35 in good health.

The chain links TRBV2 to TRBJ2-7; perhaps TRBD2 as D (5 bases). Germline lookup yields CDR1 SNHLY and CDR2 FYNNEI. This CDR3 comprises 13 residues. V was clipped by 10 bases and J by 0 bases, with 13 bases between them. The CDR3 spells CATGLTSSYEQYF. CDR3 coding DNA: TGTGCCACCGGACTGACGAGCTCCTACGAGCAGTACTTC.

This chain connects TRBV5-1 to TRBJ1-2; TRBD1 agrees at 7 bases. The V segment lost 4 bases and the J segment 3 bases; nucleotides outside the gene matches: 6. This CDR3 contains 14 residues. In germline, CDR1 is SGHRS, CDR2 YFSETQ. The CDR3 nucleotides read TGCGCCAGCAGCGTGTATACAGGGGACTATGGCTACACCTTC. It translates to CASSVYTGDYGYTF.

The chain is built from TRBV30 and TRBJ1-1; tentatively, D is TRBD1 (5 bases). Germline-derived CDR1 and CDR2 are GTSNPN and SVGIG (reference sequence). The CDR3 spans 15 residues. With 2 bases removed from V and 2 bases from J, the gap between germline ends came to 15 bases. The DNA of the CDR3 is TGTGCCTGGAGTCTAAGGGGTCAGCTAAACACTGAAGCTTTCTTT. Protein: CAWSLRGQLNTEAFF.

This chain uses TRBV2 with TRBJ2-2; D unclear. CDR1 is SNHLY and CDR2 is FYNNEI in the germline V gene. The V and J ends lost 4 bases and 1 base respectively, with 7 bases between them. The CDR3 loop spans 14 amino acids. This chain's CDR3 is CASSVERNTGELFF. The CDR3 bases are TGTGCCAGCAGTGTTGAAAGGAACACCGGGGAGCTGTTTTTT.

J is TRBJ2-7 and V is TRBV30; weak D call: TRBD2 (5 bases). With 3 bases removed from V and 0 bases from J, the gap between germline ends came to 12 bases. The CDR3 consists of 14 residues. The germline V gene encodes CDR1 GTSNPN and CDR2 SVGIG (reference sequence). The CDR3 is CAWSIRRSSYEQYF. In DNA form, the CDR3 reads TGTGCCTGGAGCATTAGGAGGAGCTCCTACGAGCAGTACTTC.

The chain joins TRBV5-1 to TRBJ2-3; TRBD1 might be the D (6 bases). Germline V gives CDR1 SGHRS, CDR2 YFSETQ. The CDR3 totals 16 residues. The germline V and J ends were trimmed by 0 bases and 6 bases, with 17 bases remaining between them. CDR3 DNA sequence: TGCGCCAGCAGCTTGGGAGGGGGACCTCTCCCGGATACGCAGTATTTT. Translation: CASSLGGGPLPDTQYF. Complete variable domain (other parts from reference TRBV5-1 and TRBJ2-3): KAGVTQTPRYLIKTRGQQVTLSCSPISGHRSVSWYQQTPGQGLQFLFEYFSETQRNKGNFPGRFSGRQFSNSRSEMNVSTLELGDSALYLCASSLGGGPLPDTQYFGPGTRLTVL.

On this clone itself: The sample contains more than one DNA sequence encoding this CDR3. The J gene is TRBJ2-5, the V gene TRBV30, with a possible D match to TRBD1 (5 bases). The length of the CDR3 is 13 residues. CDR1 and CDR2 (germline): GTSNPN, SVGIG (reference sequence). Trimming took 0 bases from V and 5 from J, leaving 10 bases between them. CDR3 sequence: CAWSVRGRETQYF. The CDR3 DNA reads TGTGCCTGGAGTGTTAGGGGTCGGGAGACCCAGTACTTC.

The V call is TRBV29-1, the J call TRBJ2-3; D not certain. Deletions cut 4 bases from V and 5 bases from J, with 10 bases between. Germline CDR1 and CDR2: SQVTM and ANQGSEA. The CDR3 is 12 amino acids. This CDR3 is CSVGNLGDTQYF. The CDR3 DNA reads TGCAGCGTTGGGAACTTAGGAGATACGCAGTATTTT.

The count of this clone is one. V usage is TRBV28 and J usage is TRBJ2-3; 9 bases are a match to TRBD1. Looked up from germline, CDR1 is MDHEN and CDR2 is SYDVKM. The CDR3 is 13 residues long. Trimming at V came to 6 bases and at J to 7 bases, leaving 5 bases not matched to a gene. The chain's CDR3 is CASRIQGANTQYF. Here the CDR3 DNA reads TGTGCCAGCAGGATACAGGGGGCAAATACGCAGTATTTT.

The chain uses TRBV29-1 and TRBJ2-7, with D perhaps matching TRBD1 or TRBD2 (5 bases each). Germline-derived CDR1 and CDR2 are SQVTM and ANQGSEA. The CDR3 runs 14 residues. V lost 6 bases and J 1 base, leaving 16 bases between the germline ends. In DNA form, the CDR3 reads TGCAGCGTCACCGGGACGATTGAGTCCTACGAGCAGTACTTC. Residues: CSVTGTIESYEQYF.

This clone was seen a few times. The V gene is TRBV2, the J gene TRBJ1-2; no clear D. V lost 2 bases to trimming and J lost 7 bases, with 14 bases between them. The CDR3 runs 14 residues. CDR1 and CDR2 (germline): SNHLY, FYNNEI. CDR3 region: CASSELLGIGGYTF. As DNA, the CDR3 is TGTGCCAGCAGTGAATTGCTGGGGATTGGTGGCTACACCTTC.

In regard to this clone: The sample carries other DNA sequences with the same CDR3. The chain employs TRBV7-2 and TRBJ2-6; D is uncertain. Germline CDR1 and CDR2: SGHTA and FQGNSA. V was cut by 5 bases and J by 0 bases, with 2 bases left in between. The CDR3 loop spans 13 amino acids. The CDR3 sequence is CASSPSGANVLTF. DNA for the CDR3: TGTGCCAGCAGCCCCTCTGGGGCCAACGTCCTGACTTTC.